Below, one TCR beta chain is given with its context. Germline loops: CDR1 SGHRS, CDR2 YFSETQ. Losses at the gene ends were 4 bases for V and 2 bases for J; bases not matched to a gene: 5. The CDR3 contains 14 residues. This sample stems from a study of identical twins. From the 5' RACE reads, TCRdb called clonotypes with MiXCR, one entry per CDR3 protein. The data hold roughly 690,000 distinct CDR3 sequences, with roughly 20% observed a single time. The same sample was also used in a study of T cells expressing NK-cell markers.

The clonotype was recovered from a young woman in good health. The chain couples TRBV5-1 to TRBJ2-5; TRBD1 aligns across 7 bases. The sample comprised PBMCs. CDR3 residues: CASSPGQPQETQYF. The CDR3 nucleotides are TGCGCCAGCAGCCCGGGACAGCCACAAGAGACCCAGTACTTC.